The source of this T cell receptor beta chain is a study of identical twins. The CDR3 contains 13 residues. V gave up 1 base and J gave up 2 bases, with 8 bases separating them. Germline CDR1 is DFQATT and CDR2 is SNEGSKA (reference sequence). TCRdb recomputed calls from the 5' RACE reads with MiXCR, one row per CDR3 protein. This sample has approximately 590,000 distinct CDR3 sequences, with 9.6% found just once. Separately, the same data were catalogued under a study of yellow fever vaccine responses in identical twins.

Sequenced material: PBMCs. V is TRBV20-1 and J is TRBJ1-1; D unresolved. The sequence was collected from a woman aged 18-29 years in good health. CDR3 coding DNA: TGCAGTGCTAGAGGCGGTTACAACACTGAAGCTTTCTTT. Its translation: CSARGGYNTEAFF.